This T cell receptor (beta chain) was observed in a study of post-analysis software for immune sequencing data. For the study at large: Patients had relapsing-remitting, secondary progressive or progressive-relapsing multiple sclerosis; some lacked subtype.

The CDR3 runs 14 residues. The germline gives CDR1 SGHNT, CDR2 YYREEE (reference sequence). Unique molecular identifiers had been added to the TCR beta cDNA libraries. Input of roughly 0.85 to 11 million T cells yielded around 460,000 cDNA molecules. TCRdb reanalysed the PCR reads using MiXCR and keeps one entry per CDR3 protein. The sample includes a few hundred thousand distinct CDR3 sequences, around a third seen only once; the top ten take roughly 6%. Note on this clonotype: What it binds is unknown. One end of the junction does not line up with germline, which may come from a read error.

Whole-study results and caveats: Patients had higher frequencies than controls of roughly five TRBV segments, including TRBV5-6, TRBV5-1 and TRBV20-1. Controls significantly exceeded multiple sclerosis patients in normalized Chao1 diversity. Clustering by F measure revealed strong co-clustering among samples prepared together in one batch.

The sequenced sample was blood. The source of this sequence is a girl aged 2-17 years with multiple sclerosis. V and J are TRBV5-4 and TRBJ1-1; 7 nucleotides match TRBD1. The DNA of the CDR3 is TGTGCCGGCAGCCACGGACAGGTGAACACTGAAGCTTTCTTT. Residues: CAGSHGQVNTEAFF.